What follows describes a single T cell receptor beta chain. Its target antigen remains unknown. No much larger clonotype is one base removed from it; base qualities were not supplied. This record belongs to a study of glioma-infiltrating T cells after dendritic cell vaccination (dated by TCRdb to 2016 to 2017). Some background on the complete study: The cohort included around 15 glioblastoma patients drawn from Phase I and II dendritic cell vaccination trials, of whom 9 were newly diagnosed and 6 had recurrent disease. Survival after dendritic cell vaccination was correlated with TCR sequencing metrics such as TIL content and the overlap between tumor and blood repertoires. Autologous tumor lysate-pulsed dendritic cell vaccination was administered to the patients between about 2003 and 2012. In glioblastoma patients vaccinated with dendritic cells, deep sequencing of TCR beta CDR3 regions served to measure the amount of tumor-infiltrating lymphocytes and to compare repertoires between tumor and blood. To make the vaccine, monocyte-derived dendritic cells were cultured for approximately 7 days with IL-4 and GM-CSF and then pulsed overnight with autologous tumor lysate. Three intradermal dendritic cell vaccine injections were administered to patients at biweekly intervals in the arm below the axilla. Results the study describes overall, beyond this receptor: TCR clonality showed no direct relationship with survival, which suggests that a diverse polyclonal response may be important. The TCR overlap response model with three groups was called speculative and said to need prospective validation. The cohort was small and heterogeneous, with few patients having full blood and tumor sets and even fewer initial-recurrent tumor pairs. After dendritic cell vaccination, a higher estimated pretreatment TIL content predicted longer time to progression and longer overall survival.

Using the immunoSEQ assay, TCRB CDR3 regions were amplified from 2 to 2.5 micrograms of genomic DNA, or from all available DNA when less than that was on hand. The multiplex PCR employed 60 forward primers targeting TCR V beta segments and 13 reverse primers targeting J beta segments. Synthetic control templates were spiked into each sample at limiting dilution to estimate reads per starting template. Sequencing produced 87 bp reads on the Illumina HiSeq System. The authors' pipeline ran thus. PCR and sequencing errors were removed by a nearest neighbor algorithm that merged closely related sequences. TCR overlap was defined as the percentage of unique tumor TCR beta sequences that were also present in the same patient's peripheral blood. TCRdb obtained this table from immuneACCESS and retained in-frame rearrangements with V and J assigned. These tables miss some clones; where compared with another copy, unresolved V genes account for less than half of the shortfall, and the remainder is unexplained. D and trimming come from the DNA, and the V and J calls and clone size come from that table. The sample table records approximately 82,000 clones; roughly 89% of these occur just once. The leading ten clones occupy 3.2% of the sample.

Relative to germline, V is missing 1 base and J is missing 1 base, with 9 bases of the junction outside any gene match. The CDR3, cysteine through phenylalanine, is 17 amino acids long. Solely the CDR3 DNA is kept, with 51 bases framed from the first base. Taken from the germline V gene (reference sequence), the CDR1 and CDR2 loops are SEHNR and FQNEAQ. Patients were selected for having adequate residual fresh-frozen tumor tissue and more than two years of available survival data. An isocitrate dehydrogenase mutation was not carried by any of the glioblastoma patients, although molecular status was otherwise variable. PBMC were collected before vaccination, two weeks after the third vaccination, and at tumor progression when it occurred. Genomic DNA was extracted with the Qiagen DNeasy Blood extraction Kit.

This TCR came from a human donor with glioblastoma. The rearrangement combines TRBV7-9 with TRBJ2-5, with 7 middle bases fitting TRBD2. Specimen: blood, collected before dendritic cell vaccination. The sequenced DNA is TGTGCCAGCAGCTTAGTCTCTATAGGGACTATCCAAGAGACCCAGTACTTC. This yields the protein CASSLVSIGTIQETQYF.